The 22 T cell receptor beta chains below all came from one sample that was sequenced in a study of shared clonotypes between healthy human individuals. CD45RO-negative, CCR7-selected cells formed the naive CD8 fraction, which excluded terminally differentiated effector memory CD45RA+ cells. Libraries were prepared by immunoSEQ multiplex PCR; TCRdb keeps only in-frame clonotypes and omits some of them. The sample shows about 700,000 clones, 92% of them seen only once. The sample comprised naive CD8+ T cells sorted from blood. These receptors were collected from a man aged 25 to 40 in good health.

This chain uses TRBV2 with TRBJ1-5; 9 bases are shared with TRBD1. The CDR3 extends over 17 amino acids. The junction had 15 bases not matched to a gene; V was cut back by 6 bases and J by 6 bases. Germline assignment: CDR1 SNHLY and CDR2 FYNNEI. Here the CDR3 reads CASRPNWDRAQGQPQHF. The DNA for the CDR3 is TGTGCCAGCAGGCCGAATTGGGACAGGGCTCAGGGTCAGCCCCAGCATTTT.

The gene calls are TRBV7-8 and TRBJ2-1, with D perhaps matching TRBD2 (5 bases). There are 15 residues in the CDR3. The V end lost 5 bases, the J end lost 4 bases, and 15 bases lay between the germline ends. Germline V gene lookup returns CDR1 SGHVS and CDR2 FQNEAQ. The CDR3 region is CASSPDPPGYNEQFF. The CDR3 DNA is TGTGCCAGCAGCCCGGACCCCCCGGGGTACAATGAGCAGTTCTTC.

Turning to this clone: The sample carries other DNA sequences with the same CDR3. V and J are TRBV28 and TRBJ2-7; TRBD1 might be the D (6 bases). CDR3 length: 13 residues. V shed 2 bases and J shed 4 bases, with 9 bases lying between them. Per germline, CDR1 MDHEN and CDR2 SYDVKM. CDR3 in amino acids: CASSLDRTYEQYF. In nucleotides, the CDR3 is TGTGCCAGCAGTTTAGACAGGACTTACGAGCAGTACTTC.

Concerning this clone itself: A read error may produce the germline difference seen at one junction end. The DNA for the CDR3 is TGTGCTAGCAGCTTGCGTAGCGGGAGGAACGTACGCTACACAGATACGCAGTATTTT. This codes for CASSLRSGRNVRYTDTQYF. The gene calls are TRBV7-7 and TRBJ2-3, with TRBD2 matching 10 bases. The CDR3 is made up of 19 amino acids. Germline CDR1 SSHAT, CDR2 FNYEAQ (reference sequence).

The J gene is TRBJ1-5, the V gene TRBV10-3; 7 bases align to TRBD1. Germline V gene lookup returns CDR1 ENHRY and CDR2 SYGVKD. Germline trimming cut 5 bases from V and 2 bases from J; bases unmatched to any gene: 6. This CDR3 has 15 residues. CDR3 sequence (DNA): TGTGCCATCAGTCCCAGGGGGAGCGGCAATCAGCCCCAGCATTTT. Amino acids: CAISPRGSGNQPQHF.

The chain is built from TRBV4-1 and TRBJ2-5; TRBD2 matches 11 bases. V dropped 4 bases and J dropped 7; count of bases not matched to a gene: 14. The V gene's germline CDR1 is MGHRA and CDR2 YSYEKL. This CDR3 contains 17 residues. The CDR3 DNA follows: TGCGCCAGCAGCCTCTTTCCCGTAGCGGGAGGGGAAGGGACCCAGTACTTC. This sequence encodes CASSLFPVAGGEGTQYF.

J is TRBJ2-1 and V is TRBV29-1; D tentatively fits TRBD1 or TRBD2 (6 bases each). The CDR3 covers 13 residues. V was clipped by 7 bases and J by 3 bases, with 13 bases between them. The V gene's germline CDR1 is SQVTM and CDR2 ANQGSEA. The CDR3 loop is CSGQVADYNEQFF. CDR3 sequence (DNA): TGCAGCGGACAGGTAGCGGACTACAATGAGCAGTTCTTC.

The chain has TRBV7-8 and TRBJ2-1, with D maybe TRBD2 (6 bases). The germline CDR1 and CDR2 sequences are SGHVS and FQNEAQ. This CDR3 has 15 amino acids. V gave up 1 base and J gave up 7 bases, with 14 bases separating them. As DNA, the CDR3 is TGTGCCAGCAGCTTAGTCCCCACTAGCACGAATGAGCAGTTCTTC. Protein sequence: CASSLVPTSTNEQFF.

The rearrangement uses TRBV7-9 and TRBJ1-6; TRBD1 agrees at 7 bases. The CDR3 length is 15 residues. CDR1 and CDR2 (germline): SEHNR, FQNEAQ (reference sequence). V shed 5 bases, J shed 9 bases, and the junction held 10 bases outside the gene matches. The CDR3 coding sequence is TGTGCCAGCAGCGCCCCGGGACAGACCTCTTCACCCCTCCACTTT. Amino acids: CASSAPGQTSSPLHF. Variable domain in full (rest from reference TRBV7-9 and TRBJ1-6): DTGVSQNPRHKITKRGQNVTFRCDPISEHNRLYWYRQTLGQGPEFLTYFQNEAQLEKSRLLSDRFSAERPKGSFSTLEIQRTEQGDSAMYLCASSAPGQTSSPLHFGNGTRLTVT.

V gene TRBV2 combines with J gene TRBJ2-7; maybe TRBD2 (5 bases). The V gene's germline CDR1 is SNHLY and CDR2 FYNNEI. This CDR3 contains 11 residues. V gave up 4 bases and J gave up 10 bases, with 11 bases separating them. CDR3 bases: TGTGCCAGCAGTGGTCGAGGAGGACAGTACTTC. This gives the protein CASSGRGGQYF. Based on the CDR3 plus reference TRBV2 and TRBJ2-7, the full variable domain is EPEVTQTPSHQVTQMGQEVILRCVPISNHLYFYWYRQILGQKVEFLVSFYNNEISEKSEIFDDQFSVERPDGSNFTLKIRSTKLEDSAMYFCASSGRGGQYFGPGTRLTVT.

With regard to this clone: The same CDR3 arises from other DNA sequences in this sample as well. The V gene is TRBV2, the J gene TRBJ2-7, with TRBD2 matching over 7 bases. The germline CDR1 and CDR2 sequences are SNHLY and FYNNEI. The CDR3 has 13 residues. Germline trimming cut 2 bases from V and 2 bases from J; bases unmatched to any gene: 0. This CDR3 is CASSERGAYEQYF. The CDR3 nucleotides read TGTGCCAGCAGTGAACGGGGGGCCTACGAGCAGTACTTC.

V usage is TRBV7-8 and J usage is TRBJ1-5, with 8 positions matching TRBD1. V was clipped by 3 bases and J by 9 bases; unmatched bases: 1. Per the germline V gene, CDR1 is SGHVS and CDR2 is FQNEAQ. The CDR3 totals 12 residues. This CDR3 reads CASSLGTGPQHF. The CDR3 nucleotides read TGTGCCAGCAGCTTGGGGACAGGGCCCCAGCATTTT.

The chain recombines TRBV6-6 with TRBJ2-3; D unclear. Trimming stripped 7 bases from V and 6 bases from J, with 11 bases between. The CDR3 is 12 residues long. CDR1 is MNHNY and CDR2 is SVGAGI in the germline V gene (reference sequence). In DNA, the CDR3 is TGTGCCAGCACCCTCCAAGGGGATACGCAGTATTTT. Its translation: CASTLQGDTQYF.

In this sample, this clone turned up once. V gene TRBV14 combines with J gene TRBJ2-7; the D gene is possibly TRBD1 (6 bases). The CDR3 is 14 residues long. CDR1 is SGHDN and CDR2 is FVKESK in the germline V gene. V gave up 3 bases and J gave up 1 base, with 10 bases separating them. The CDR3 sequence is CASSQRDKSYEQYF. For the CDR3, the DNA is TGTGCCAGCAGCCAGAGGGACAAATCCTACGAGCAGTACTTC.

The rearrangement joins TRBV7-3 to TRBJ2-7, with a possible D match to TRBD2 (5 bases). Germline CDR1 SGHTA, CDR2 FQGTGA. The ends were cut back, 2 bases at V and 5 bases at J, with 10 bases in the middle. This CDR3 spans 13 amino acids. The CDR3: CASSLAGGNEQYF. The CDR3 DNA sequence: TGTGCCAGCAGCTTAGCGGGCGGTAACGAGCAGTACTTC.

The chain has TRBV11-2 and TRBJ2-2, with a weak D call TRBD1 (5 bases). The length of the CDR3 is 15 residues. With 5 bases removed from V and 2 bases from J, the gap between germline ends came to 12 bases. Looked up from germline, CDR1 is SGHAT and CDR2 is FQNNGV. The CDR3 DNA reads TGTGCCAGCAGCCGGACACGCCTTAACACCGGGGAGCTGTTTTTT. Translated: CASSRTRLNTGELFF.

The chain has TRBV5-5 and TRBJ2-7; D may be TRBD2 (6 bases). This CDR3 spans 15 amino acids. Germline CDR1 and CDR2: SGHKS and YYEKEE (reference sequence). Trimming stripped 4 bases from V and 5 bases from J, with 19 bases between. CDR3 sequence (DNA): TGTGCCAGCAGCATATATCCGGGACTTCTTAACGAGCAGTACTTC. Its translation is CASSIYPGLLNEQYF.

The table lists this clone with many counts. The rearrangement links TRBV11-2 to TRBJ2-7; 11 bases are a match to TRBD2. CDR3 length equals 14 residues. The germline V gene has CDR1 SGHAT and CDR2 FQNNGV. The ends lost 5 bases at V and 2 bases at J; junction bases unmatched: 2. CDR3 sequence reads: CASSPSGRTYEQYF. The CDR3 DNA is TGTGCCAGCAGCCCTAGCGGGAGGACCTACGAGCAGTACTTC. The variable domain in full, with the rest retrieved from reference TRBV11-2 and TRBJ2-7, is EAGVAQSPRYKIIEKRQSVAFWCNPISGHATLYWYQQILGQGPKLLIQFQNNGVVDDSQLPKDRFSAERLKGVDSTLKIQPAKLEDSAVYLCASSPSGRTYEQYFGPGTRLTVT.

In DNA, the CDR3 is TGTGCCAGCAGTTCCCAGGGCAACTACGAGCAGTACTTC. It is translated as CASSSQGNYEQYF. The chain links TRBV27 to TRBJ2-7; TRBD1 is a possible D gene (5 bases). CDR1 MNHEY and CDR2 SMNVEV come from the germline V gene (reference sequence). This CDR3 region has 13 residues. The V end was cut by 4 bases, the J end by 3 bases, with 10 bases between.

The rearrangement links TRBV11-2 to TRBJ1-5; tentatively, D is TRBD1 (5 bases). The germline gives CDR1 SGHAT, CDR2 FQNNGV. This CDR3 is built from 15 residues. With 3 bases removed from V and 6 bases from J, the gap between germline ends came to 15 bases. The CDR3 spells CASSFGAGRRQPQHF. The CDR3 bases are TGTGCCAGCAGCTTTGGGGCGGGCCGGCGTCAGCCCCAGCATTTT.

The genes are TRBV11-2 and TRBJ1-4; D is possibly TRBD1 (6 bases). V lost 4 bases, J lost 3 bases, and 15 bases lay in between. CDR1 SGHAT and CDR2 FQNNGV come from the germline V gene. CDR3 length: 16 residues. In DNA, the CDR3 is TGTGCCAGCAGCTGGGGGGGCGGTGAAGCTAATGAAAAACTGTTTTTT. Translation: CASSWGGGEANEKLFF.

This sequence joins TRBV6-5 and TRBJ2-1; 10 bases fit TRBD2. The length of the CDR3 is 15 residues. Germline V CDR1 and CDR2: MNHEY, SVGAGI. Germline trimming cut 6 bases from V and 8 bases from J; bases unmatched to any gene: 10. CDR3 coding DNA: TGTGCCAGCAGCCTAATAGCGGGGGGTTCCTATGAGCAGTTCTTC. This gives the protein CASSLIAGGSYEQFF.